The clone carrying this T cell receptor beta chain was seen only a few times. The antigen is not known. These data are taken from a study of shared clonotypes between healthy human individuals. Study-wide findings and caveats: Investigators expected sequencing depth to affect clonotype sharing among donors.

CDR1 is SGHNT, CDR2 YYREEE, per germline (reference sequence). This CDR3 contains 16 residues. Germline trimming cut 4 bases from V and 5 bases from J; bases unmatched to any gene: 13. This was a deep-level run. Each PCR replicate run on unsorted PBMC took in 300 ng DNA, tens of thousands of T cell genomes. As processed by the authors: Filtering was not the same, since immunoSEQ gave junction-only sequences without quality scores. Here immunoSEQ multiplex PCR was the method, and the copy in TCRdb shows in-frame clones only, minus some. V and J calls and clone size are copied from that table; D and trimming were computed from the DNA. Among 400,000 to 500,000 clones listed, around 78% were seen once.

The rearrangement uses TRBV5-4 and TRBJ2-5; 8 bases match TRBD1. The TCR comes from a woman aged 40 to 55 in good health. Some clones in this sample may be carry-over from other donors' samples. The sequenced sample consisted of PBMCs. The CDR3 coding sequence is TGTGCCAGCAGCCTTACCGGACAGGGCCAGGGGGAGACCCAGTACTTC. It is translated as CASSLTGQGQGETQYF.